This is a list of T cell receptor beta chains from one sample in a study of blood T cell repertoires in COVID-19. The table came from immunoSEQ multiplex PCR; TCRdb's copy has only in-frame clones and leaves some out. The sample lists 40,000 to 50,000 clones; less than 95% were seen once. Sequencing was carried out using peripheral blood. The receptors derive from a man in his 70s with acute or convalescent COVID-19. CDR3s include the opening cysteine and the closing phenylalanine or tryptophan. Fields, in order: CDR3 DNA, CDR3 protein, D gene, V gene, clone size, J gene. D genes are given only for firm matches. A clone size is listed for some rows: how often the clone was seen (once, few, many), or a class if it is expanded.

TGTGCCAGCAGCTTAGCGGGACAGGGGGCCTACGAGCAGTACTTC	CASSLAGQGAYEQYF	TRBD1	TRBV7-6	once	TRBJ2-7
TGTGCCAGCTCACCAACGAACACCGCTAATTCACCCCTCCACTTT	CASSPTNTANSPLHF	-	TRBV18	-	TRBJ1-6
TGTGCCAGCAAGACAGGGGGGTCCTACAATGAGCAGTTCTTC	CASKTGGSYNEQFF	TRBD1	TRBV6-5	-	TRBJ2-1
TGCGCCAGCAGTAAGGGAGGGAGCCTCTCCTACGAGCAGTACTTC	CASSKGGSLSYEQYF	TRBD2	TRBV5-1	-	TRBJ2-7
TGTGCCAGCAGCGTGGACAGGGGTGGCTACACCTTC	CASSVDRGGYTF	TRBD1	TRBV5-4	-	TRBJ1-2
TGTGCCAGCTCACCCTCGATACAGGGGGACACTGAAGCTTTCTTT	CASSPSIQGDTEAFF	TRBD1	TRBV18	-	TRBJ1-1
TGTGCCAGCAGTAAACAGGGGGGGTCCTACGAGCAGTACTTC	CASSKQGGSYEQYF	-	TRBV7-3	-	TRBJ2-7
TGTGCCAGCAGGTCCGGGACAGGGGGCCGCTACGAGCAGTACTTC	CASRSGTGGRYEQYF	TRBD1	TRBV28	-	TRBJ2-7
TGTGCCAGCAGTGAAGGACTGACTAGCCAGCCCCAGCATTTT	CASSEGLTSQPQHF	-	TRBV6-1	-	TRBJ1-5
TGCGCCAGCAGTCGGGACAGGCTGAACACCGGGGAGCTGTTTTTT	CASSRDRLNTGELFF	TRBD1	TRBV4-3	-	TRBJ2-2
TGTGCCAGCAGCTTAGTGGGGGGAATTAACTATGGCTACACCTTC	CASSLVGGINYGYTF	-	TRBV7-9	-	TRBJ1-2
TGTGCCAGTAGTATGCGTGAGACAGGCATGAAAGAGACCCAGTACTTC	CASSMRETGMKETQYF	-	TRBV19	-	TRBJ2-5
TGTGCCAGCTCACCGGCCACCGATCCCTCTGGAAACACCATATATTTT	CASSPATDPSGNTIYF	-	TRBV18	-	TRBJ1-3
TGCAGTGCTAGTCGACAGGCGGTTGTCACTGAAGCTTTCTTT	CSASRQAVVTEAFF	-	TRBV20-1	-	TRBJ1-1
TGTGCCAGTAGTATTGCGGGCACTGAAGCTTTCTTT	CASSIAGTEAFF	-	TRBV19	-	TRBJ1-1
TGTGCCACCAGTGTTTTTGGGGGGAAAGAGACCCAGTACTTC	CATSVFGGKETQYF	-	TRBV24-1	-	TRBJ2-5
TGTGCTAGTGGTTTGGTCGAACAGAGAGCTTTCTTT	CASGLVEQRAFF	-	TRBV12-5	-	TRBJ1-1
TGTGCCAGCAGCCAAAGACACCTTTACAATGAGCAGTTCTTC	CASSQRHLYNEQFF	-	TRBV14	-	TRBJ2-1
TGCGCCAGCAGCCAAGATCTGGAACAGGGATATTCACCCCTCCACTTT	CASSQDLEQGYSPLHF	-	TRBV4-1	-	TRBJ1-6
TGTGCCAACCGGGACAGGGGGTCCGGTGGCTACACCTTC	CANRDRGSGGYTF	TRBD1	TRBV28	few	TRBJ1-2
TGTGCCAGTAGTATCTATTGGCAGACAAACAATGAGCAGTTCTTC	CASSIYWQTNNEQFF	-	TRBV19	-	TRBJ2-1
TGTGCCAGCAGTGACGATCCGGGGTCCGAAAAACTGTTTTTT	CASSDDPGSEKLFF	-	TRBV6-4	once	TRBJ1-4
TGCGCCAGCAGCCAGGGGATGAGGACAGGGGTAGGTGGCTACACCTTC	CASSQGMRTGVGGYTF	TRBD1	TRBV5-1	-	TRBJ1-2
TGTGCTAGCAGCTTCCGGACAGGGGAAGGCTACGAGCAGTACTTC	CASSFRTGEGYEQYF	TRBD1	TRBV7-7	-	TRBJ2-7
TGTGCCAGCAGTTTGGGGGGGAGGCAGACCTTC	CASSLGGRQTF	-	TRBV28	-	TRBJ1-2
TGTGCCAGCAGCTCGCAGGCAGATACGCAGTATTTT	CASSSQADTQYF	-	TRBV7-2	-	TRBJ2-3
TGTGCCAGCAGCCAAGGTCGGCCCCTGACGGGGGGAAAAGAAGCTTTCTTT	CASSQGRPLTGGKEAFF	-	TRBV3-1/TRBV3-2	-	TRBJ1-1
TGTGCCAGCAGCGTAGGACAGGCCCTGGGGGGGAATTCACCCCTCCACTTT	CASSVGQALGGNSPLHF	-	TRBV9	-	TRBJ1-6
TGTGCCTGGAGTCCCCCCAGGACTACACATTACGAGCAGTACTTC	CAWSPPRTTHYEQYF	-	TRBV30	-	TRBJ2-7
TGTGCCAGTAGTCCTTACAGGGGGCAGGTCTATGGCTACACCTTC	CASSPYRGQVYGYTF	TRBD1	TRBV19	-	TRBJ1-2
TGTGCCAGCAGTCGTTCGGGGAGCACAGATACGCAGTATTTT	CASSRSGSTDTQYF	-	TRBV6-4	-	TRBJ2-3
TGTGCCAGCAGCCAAAGACAGGGAAACACAGATACGCAGTATTTT	CASSQRQGNTDTQYF	TRBD1	TRBV7-3	-	TRBJ2-3
TGTGCCAGCAGCTCCGAAATAAGGACAGGCGGCTATGGCTACACCTTC	CASSSEIRTGGYGYTF	TRBD1	TRBV7-2	once	TRBJ1-2
TGCGCCAGCAGTGATAGCGGGGGGTACTCCTACAATGAGCAGTTCTTC	CASSDSGGYSYNEQFF	TRBD2	TRBV5-1	-	TRBJ2-1
TGTGCCAGCAGCTTAAGGGAGCCTGGGGCCAACGTCCTGACTTTC	CASSLREPGANVLTF	-	TRBV7-9	-	TRBJ2-6
TGTGCCAGCAGCGCAAACAGGGGAGAGACGAGCACCATATATTTT	CASSANRGETSTIYF	TRBD1	TRBV7-9	-	TRBJ1-3
TGTGCCAGTAGTATCGTGTCCTTCTACGAGCAGTACTTC	CASSIVSFYEQYF	-	TRBV19	-	TRBJ2-7
TGTGCCAGCAGTCTGGCTAGGGGACAGGGTTCCTACGAGCAGTACTTC	CASSLARGQGSYEQYF	TRBD1	TRBV3-1/TRBV3-2	-	TRBJ2-7
TGCGCCAGCAGCCAAGATGGTGGGTCGGGTGAGCAGTTCTTC	CASSQDGGSGEQFF	-	TRBV4-3	-	TRBJ2-1